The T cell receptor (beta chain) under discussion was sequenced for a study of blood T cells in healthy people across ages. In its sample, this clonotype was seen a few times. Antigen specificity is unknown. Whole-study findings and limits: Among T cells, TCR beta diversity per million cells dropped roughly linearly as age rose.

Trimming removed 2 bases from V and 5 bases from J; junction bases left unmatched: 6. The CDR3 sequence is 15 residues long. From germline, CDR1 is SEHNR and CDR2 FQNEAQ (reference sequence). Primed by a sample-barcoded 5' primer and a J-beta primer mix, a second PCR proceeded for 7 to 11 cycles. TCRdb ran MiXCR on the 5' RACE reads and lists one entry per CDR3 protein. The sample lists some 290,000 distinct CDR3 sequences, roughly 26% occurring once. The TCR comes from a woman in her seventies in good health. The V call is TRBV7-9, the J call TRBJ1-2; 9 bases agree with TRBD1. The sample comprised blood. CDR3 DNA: TGTGCCAGCAGCTTAACGGGACAGGGCGATTATGGCTACACCTTC. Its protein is CASSLTGQGDYGYTF. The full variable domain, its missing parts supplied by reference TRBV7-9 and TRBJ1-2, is DTGVSQNPRHKITKRGQNVTFRCDPISEHNRLYWYRQTLGQGPEFLTYFQNEAQLEKSRLLSDRFSAERPKGSFSTLEIQRTEQGDSAMYLCASSLTGQGDYGYTFGSGTRLTVV.